One T cell receptor (beta chain) is described in this entry. The source of the sample is a study of STAT5B mutations in CD4+ large granular lymphocyte leukemia. Some clones are missing from TCRdb's copy, which holds only in-frame ones; the method was immunoSEQ multiplex PCR. The sample records tens of thousands of clones, around 79% being singletons. V lost 2 bases and J lost 4; bases outside the gene matches: 5. The CDR3 loop spans 15 amino acids. Germline CDR1 LGHNA, CDR2 YSLEER. Specimen: CD4+ T cells from blood buffy coats. The receptor was isolated from a human donor in good health. The chain is built from TRBV4-3 and TRBJ2-7, with 10 nucleotides matching TRBD1. CDR3 sequence reads: CASSQMDRGKYEQYF. CDR3 in DNA: TGCGCCAGCAGCCAAATGGACAGGGGGAAATACGAGCAGTACTTC.